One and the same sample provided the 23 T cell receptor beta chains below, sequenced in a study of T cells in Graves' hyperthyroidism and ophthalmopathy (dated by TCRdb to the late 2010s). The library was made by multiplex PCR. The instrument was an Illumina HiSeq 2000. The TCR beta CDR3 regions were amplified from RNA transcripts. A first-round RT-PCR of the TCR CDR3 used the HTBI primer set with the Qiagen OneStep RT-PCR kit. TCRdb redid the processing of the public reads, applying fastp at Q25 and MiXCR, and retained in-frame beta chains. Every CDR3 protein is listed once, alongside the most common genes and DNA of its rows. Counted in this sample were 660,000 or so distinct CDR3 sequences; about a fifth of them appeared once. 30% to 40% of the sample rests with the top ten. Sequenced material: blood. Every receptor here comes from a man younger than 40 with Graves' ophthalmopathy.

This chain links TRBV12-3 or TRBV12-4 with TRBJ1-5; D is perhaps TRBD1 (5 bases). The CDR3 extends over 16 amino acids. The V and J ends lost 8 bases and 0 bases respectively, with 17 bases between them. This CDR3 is CASLPGSSYSNQPQHF. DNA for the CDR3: TGTGCCAGCCTCCCAGGGAGCTCATATAGCAATCAGCCCCAGCATTTT.

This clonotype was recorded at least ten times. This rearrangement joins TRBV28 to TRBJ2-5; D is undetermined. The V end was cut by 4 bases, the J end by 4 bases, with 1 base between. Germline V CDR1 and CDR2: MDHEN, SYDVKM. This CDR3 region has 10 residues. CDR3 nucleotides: TGTGCCAGCAGTTCAGAGACCCAGTACTTC. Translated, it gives CASSSETQYF. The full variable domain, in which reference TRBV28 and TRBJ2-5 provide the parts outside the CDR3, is DVKVTQSSRYLVKRTGEKVFLECVQDMDHENMFWYRQDPGLGLRLIYFSYDVKMKEKGDIPEGYSVSREKKERFSLILESASTNQTSMYLCASSSETQYFGPGTRLLVL.

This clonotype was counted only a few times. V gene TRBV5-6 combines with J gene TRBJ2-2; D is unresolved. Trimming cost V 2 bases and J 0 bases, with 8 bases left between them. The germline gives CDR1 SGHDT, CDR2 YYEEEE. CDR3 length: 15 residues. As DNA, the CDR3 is TGTGCCAGCAGCTTTGGCACAACGAACACCGGGGAGCTGTTTTTT. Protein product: CASSFGTTNTGELFF.

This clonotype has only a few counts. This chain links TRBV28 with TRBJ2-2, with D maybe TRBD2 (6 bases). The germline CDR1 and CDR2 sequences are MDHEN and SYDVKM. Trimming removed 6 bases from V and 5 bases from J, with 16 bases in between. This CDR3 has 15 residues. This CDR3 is CASSRGTVWTGELFF. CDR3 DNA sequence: TGTGCCAGCAGCCGGGGGACGGTATGGACCGGGGAGCTGTTTTTT.

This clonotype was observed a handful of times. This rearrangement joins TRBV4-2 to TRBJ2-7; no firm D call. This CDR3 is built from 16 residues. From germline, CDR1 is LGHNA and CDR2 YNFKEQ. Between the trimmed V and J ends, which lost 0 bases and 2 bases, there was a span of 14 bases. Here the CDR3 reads CASSQDVSGITYEQYF. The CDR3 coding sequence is TGTGCCAGCAGCCAAGACGTAAGTGGGATCACCTACGAGCAGTACTTC.

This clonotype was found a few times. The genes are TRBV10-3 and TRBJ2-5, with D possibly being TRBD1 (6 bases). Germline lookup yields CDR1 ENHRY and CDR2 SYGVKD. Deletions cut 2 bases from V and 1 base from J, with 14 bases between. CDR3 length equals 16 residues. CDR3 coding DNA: TGTGCCATCAGTGAGAAGGGGGATTACCTCCAAGAGACCCAGTACTTC. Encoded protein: CAISEKGDYLQETQYF.

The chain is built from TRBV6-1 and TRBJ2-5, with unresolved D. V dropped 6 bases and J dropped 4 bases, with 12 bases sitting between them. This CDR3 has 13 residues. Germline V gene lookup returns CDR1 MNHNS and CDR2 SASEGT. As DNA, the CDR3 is TGTGCCAGCAGCCAAACCCGGAGAGAGACCCAGTACTTC. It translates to CASSQTRRETQYF.

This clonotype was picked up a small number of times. The chain's CDR3 is CASSPGGPDTEAFF. DNA of the CDR3: TGTGCCAGCAGTCCTGGAGGTCCGGACACTGAAGCTTTCTTT. The V and J genes are TRBV6-2 or TRBV6-3 and TRBJ1-1; the D is unclear. The length of the CDR3 is 14 residues. The germline gives CDR1 MNHEY, CDR2 SVGEGT. V lost 5 bases and J 3 bases, leaving 13 bases between the germline ends.

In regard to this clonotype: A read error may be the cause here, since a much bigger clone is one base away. CDR3 sequence reads: CVSSNGDYSYEQYF. In DNA form, the CDR3 reads TGTGTCAGCAGCAACGGGGACTACTCCTACGAGCAGTACTTC. The V and J genes are TRBV11-2 and TRBJ2-7, with TRBD2 identical over 7 bases. This CDR3 comprises 14 residues. CDR1 and CDR2 (germline): SGHAT, FQNNGV.

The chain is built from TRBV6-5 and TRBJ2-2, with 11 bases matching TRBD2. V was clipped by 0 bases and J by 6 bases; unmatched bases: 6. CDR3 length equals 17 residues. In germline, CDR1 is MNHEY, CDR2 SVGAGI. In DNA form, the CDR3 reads TGTGCCAGCAGTTACTCCATCCCTAGCGGGAGGCCCGGGGAGCTGTTTTTT. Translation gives CASSYSIPSGRPGELFF.

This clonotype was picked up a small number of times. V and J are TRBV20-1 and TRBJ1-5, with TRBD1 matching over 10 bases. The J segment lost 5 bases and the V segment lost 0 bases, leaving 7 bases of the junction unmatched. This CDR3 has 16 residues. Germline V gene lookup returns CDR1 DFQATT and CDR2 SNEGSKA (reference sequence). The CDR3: CSARDRDRGVHQPQHF. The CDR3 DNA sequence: TGCAGTGCTAGAGATCGGGACAGGGGAGTTCATCAGCCCCAGCATTTT.

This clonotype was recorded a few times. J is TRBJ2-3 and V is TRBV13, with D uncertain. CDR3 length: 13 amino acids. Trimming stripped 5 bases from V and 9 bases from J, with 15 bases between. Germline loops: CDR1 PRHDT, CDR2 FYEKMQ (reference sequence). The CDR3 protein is CASSQTPADTQYF. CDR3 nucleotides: TGTGCCAGCAGCCAGACACCGGCGGACACGCAGTATTTT.

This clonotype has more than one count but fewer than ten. The CDR3 DNA reads as TGTGCCAGCAGCCTGGGACAGACCAATGAGCAGTTCTTC. It translates to CASSLGQTNEQFF. The J gene is TRBJ2-1, the V gene TRBV5-5; 7 bases agree with TRBD1. Germline CDR1 is SGHKS and CDR2 is YYEKEE (reference sequence). The CDR3 loop spans 13 amino acids. V dropped 4 bases and J dropped 6; count of bases not matched to a gene: 4.

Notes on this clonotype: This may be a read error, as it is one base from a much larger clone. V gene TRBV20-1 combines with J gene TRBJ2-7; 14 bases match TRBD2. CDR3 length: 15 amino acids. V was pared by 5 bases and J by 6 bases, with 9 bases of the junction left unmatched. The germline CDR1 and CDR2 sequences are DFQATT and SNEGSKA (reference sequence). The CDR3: CSAGGAGLAGVEQYF. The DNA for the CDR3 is TGCAGTGCTGGAGGGGCGGGACTAGCGGGAGTCGAGCAGTACTTC.

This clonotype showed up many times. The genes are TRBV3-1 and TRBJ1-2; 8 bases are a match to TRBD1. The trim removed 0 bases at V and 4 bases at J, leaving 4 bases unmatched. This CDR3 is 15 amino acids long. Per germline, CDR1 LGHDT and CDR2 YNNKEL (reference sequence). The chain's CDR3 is CASSQEATGVYGYTF. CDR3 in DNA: TGTGCCAGCAGCCAAGAAGCGACAGGGGTCTATGGCTACACCTTC.

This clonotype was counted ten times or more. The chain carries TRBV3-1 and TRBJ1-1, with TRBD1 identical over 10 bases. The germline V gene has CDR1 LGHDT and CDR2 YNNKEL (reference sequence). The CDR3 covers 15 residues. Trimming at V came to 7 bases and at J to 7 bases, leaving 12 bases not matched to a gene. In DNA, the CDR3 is TGTGCCAGCACCATCAATTCCGGGACAGGGGTTGAAGCTTTCTTT. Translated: CASTINSGTGVEAFF.

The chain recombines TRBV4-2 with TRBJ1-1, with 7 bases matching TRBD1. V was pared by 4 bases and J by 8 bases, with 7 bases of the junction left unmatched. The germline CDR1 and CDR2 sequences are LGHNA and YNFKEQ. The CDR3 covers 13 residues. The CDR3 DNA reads TGTGCCAGCAGCCTTTCCGGGACAGACGAAGCTTTCTTT. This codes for CASSLSGTDEAFF.

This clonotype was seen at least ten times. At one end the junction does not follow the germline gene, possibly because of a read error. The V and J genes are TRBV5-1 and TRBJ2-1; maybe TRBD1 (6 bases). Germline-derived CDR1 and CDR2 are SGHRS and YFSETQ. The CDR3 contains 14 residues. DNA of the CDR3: TGTGCCAGCAGCTTAAGGGGGTCCTACAATGAGCAGTTCTTC. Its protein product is CASSLRGSYNEQFF.

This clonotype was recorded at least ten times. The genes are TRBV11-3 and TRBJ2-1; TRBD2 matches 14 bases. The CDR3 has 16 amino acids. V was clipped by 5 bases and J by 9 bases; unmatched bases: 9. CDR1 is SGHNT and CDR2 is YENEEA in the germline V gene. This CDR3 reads CASSQGLAGVLGEQFF. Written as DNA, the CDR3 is TGTGCCAGCAGCCAGGGACTAGCGGGAGTTTTGGGTGAGCAGTTCTTC.

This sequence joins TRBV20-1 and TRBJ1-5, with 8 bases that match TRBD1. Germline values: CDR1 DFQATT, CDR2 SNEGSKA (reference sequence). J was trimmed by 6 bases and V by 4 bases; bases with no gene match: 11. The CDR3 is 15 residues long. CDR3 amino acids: CSATRDRRRGQPQHF. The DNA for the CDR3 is TGCAGTGCTACCCGGGACAGGCGCCGGGGTCAGCCCCAGCATTTT.

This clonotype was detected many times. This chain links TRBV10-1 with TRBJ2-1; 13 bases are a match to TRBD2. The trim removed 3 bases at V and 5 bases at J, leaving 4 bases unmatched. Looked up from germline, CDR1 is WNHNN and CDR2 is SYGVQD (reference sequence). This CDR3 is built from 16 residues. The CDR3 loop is CASSDPGTSGNNEQFF. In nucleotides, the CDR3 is TGCGCCAGCAGTGATCCCGGGACTAGCGGGAACAATGAGCAGTTCTTC.

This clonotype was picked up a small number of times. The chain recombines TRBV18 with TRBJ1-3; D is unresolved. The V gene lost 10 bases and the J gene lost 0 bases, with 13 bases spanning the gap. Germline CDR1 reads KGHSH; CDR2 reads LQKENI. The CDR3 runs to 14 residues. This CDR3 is CATLATSSGNTIYF. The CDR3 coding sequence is TGTGCCACCCTTGCGACAAGCTCTGGAAACACCATATATTTT.

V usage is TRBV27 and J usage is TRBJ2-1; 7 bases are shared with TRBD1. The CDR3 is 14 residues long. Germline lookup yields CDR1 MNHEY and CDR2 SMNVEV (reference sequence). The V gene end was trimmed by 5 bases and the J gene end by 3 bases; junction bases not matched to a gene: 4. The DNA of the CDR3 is TGTGCCAGCAGTCCGACAGGGTACTACAATGAGCAGTTCTTC. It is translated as CASSPTGYYNEQFF.